What follows is one TCR beta chain and its context. Sequencing was performed with immunoSEQ multiplex PCR; in TCRdb, only in-frame clones are kept and a portion is missing. The sample has over 250,000 clones, roughly 90% seen once; the top ten hold around 2.7%. CDR1 is MNHEY and CDR2 is SVGAGI in the germline V gene. The CDR3 runs to 15 residues. The V end was cut by 6 bases, the J end by 0 bases, with 12 bases between. This specimen comes from a study of blood T cell repertoires in COVID-19. The clonotype comes from a man between 60 and 75 years old who had recovered from COVID-19. Material for sequencing was PBMCs or T cells enriched from blood (not recorded which). V gene TRBV6-5 combines with J gene TRBJ2-4; unclear D gene. The CDR3 DNA sequence: TGTGCCAGCAGCCCCAGGCTGCTAGCCAAAAACATTCAGTACTTC. Translating gives CASSPRLLAKNIQYF.